The clone carrying this T cell receptor (beta chain) showed up just a few times. This sample stems from a study of T cell repertoires in aging, cancer and after chemotherapy. Trimming took 3 bases from V and 7 from J; bases not matched to a gene: 10. The CDR3 consists of 15 residues. Germline V gives CDR1 DFQATT, CDR2 SNEGSKA (reference sequence). TRB rearrangements spanning V, D and J were amplified using mixed TRB-A/B primers. TCRdb recomputed calls from the multiplex PCR reads with MiXCR, one row per CDR3 protein. The table shows about 8,700 distinct CDR3 sequences, with roughly a third occurring only once. The template was genomic DNA from peripheral blood, not RNA.

Sequenced input: blood. The rearrangement joins TRBV20-1 to TRBJ2-1; 9 bases line up with TRBD2. The clonotype was recovered from a human donor in good health. The CDR3 sequence: CSARIPSGNVNEQFF. CDR3 coding DNA: TGCAGTGCTAGGATCCCTAGCGGGAATGTGAATGAGCAGTTCTTC.